The present T cell receptor (beta chain) was sequenced within a study of blood T cell repertoires in COVID-19. The wider study: Acute-phase and convalescent COVID-19 samples originated in the United States, Italy and Spain. PBMCs, B-cell-depleted T cells, or T cells provided the cDNA or gDNA that made up the material.

This clone was seen only a few times. Deletions cut 0 bases from V and 2 bases from J, with 16 bases between. The CDR3 has 16 residues. Germline V lookup: CDR1 SQVTM, CDR2 ANQGSEA. Under the authors' procedure: Nucleated cell counts were estimated from reference gene primer amplification. The table came from immunoSEQ multiplex PCR; TCRdb's copy has only in-frame clones and leaves some out. That table supplies the V and J calls and clone size; D and trimming were determined from the DNA. Of around 99,000 clones in the sample, 79% were seen once. The rearrangement links TRBV29-1 to TRBJ2-5; maybe TRBD1 (5 bases). The TCR originated in a woman older than 75 with active or convalescent COVID-19. The sample comprised peripheral blood. This CDR3 reads CSVEDLRGLHQETQYF. In DNA form, the CDR3 reads TGCAGCGTTGAAGATCTTAGGGGCCTTCATCAAGAGACCCAGTACTTC.